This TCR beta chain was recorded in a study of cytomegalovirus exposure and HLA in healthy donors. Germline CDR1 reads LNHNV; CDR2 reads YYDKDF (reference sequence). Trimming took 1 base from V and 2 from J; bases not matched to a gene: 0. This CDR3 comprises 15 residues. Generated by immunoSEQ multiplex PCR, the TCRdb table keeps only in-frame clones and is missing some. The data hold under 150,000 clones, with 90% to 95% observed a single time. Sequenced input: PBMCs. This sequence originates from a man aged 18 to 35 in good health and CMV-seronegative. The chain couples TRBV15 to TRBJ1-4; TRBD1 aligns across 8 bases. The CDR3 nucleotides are TGTGCCACCAGCAGAGGGGACAGGACTAATGAAAAACTGTTTTTT. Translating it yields CATSRGDRTNEKLFF.